This TCR beta chain was sequenced during a study of blood T cell repertoires in COVID-19. Across the whole study: Sources were T cells, B-cell-depleted T cells, or PBMCs; the material itself was cDNA or gDNA.

CDR3 size: 14 residues. With 11 bases clipped from V and 0 bases from J, the junction kept 6 bases outside the gene matches. Per germline, CDR1 MNHEY and CDR2 SVGAGI. Original data processing: How many nucleated cells were present was estimated from reference gene primer amplification. The data were produced by immunoSEQ multiplex PCR, yet TCRdb's version contains in-frame clones alone and is incomplete. From that table come the V and J calls and clone size; the DNA was used to work out D and trimming. The table lists approximately 52,000 clones, roughly 90% of them singletons, with roughly an eighth in the top ten.

The chain recombines TRBV6-5 with TRBJ2-1, with TRBD2 matching 8 bases. Sequencing was carried out using peripheral blood. The sequence came from a human donor with active COVID-19. The donor label of this sample is uncertain. DNA of the CDR3: TGTGCCTCCCGGGGGGGCAGCTCCTACAATGAGCAGTTCTTC. Translating gives CASRGGSSYNEQFF.